Below are 20 T cell receptor beta chains sequenced from a single sample in a study of blood T cell repertoires in COVID-19. Assay used: immunoSEQ multiplex PCR; TCRdb lists only in-frame clones, some missing. Here the sample spans fewer than 75,000 clones, 87% being singletons. Sequencing used peripheral blood. These receptors all stem from a man aged 50-59 years with active COVID-19.

This chain links TRBV9 with TRBJ2-2, with D possibly TRBD2 on 6 matching bases. This CDR3 spans 14 amino acids. Trimming stripped 0 bases from V and 6 bases from J, with 9 bases between. Germline V gene data show CDR1 as SGDLS and CDR2 as YYNGEE. Here the CDR3 DNA reads TGTGCCAGCAGCGTAGGTGGGGAGGCCGGGGAGCTGTTTTTT. This sequence encodes CASSVGGEAGELFF.

The chain combines TRBV7-2 with TRBJ1-1, with D unresolved. Germline-derived CDR1 and CDR2 are SGHTA and FQGNSA. The CDR3 has 13 residues. Trimming removed 3 bases from V and 11 bases from J, with 16 bases in between. The CDR3 sequence is CASSFGVMFRAFF. The CDR3 region has the DNA TGTGCCAGCAGCTTCGGGGTAATGTTTCGCGCTTTCTTT.

This clone was seen once. This chain links TRBV6-2 or TRBV6-3 with TRBJ2-5; TRBD2 matches 10 bases. The CDR3 totals 16 residues. Per the germline V gene, CDR1 is MNHEY and CDR2 is SVGEGT. V lost 6 bases to trimming and J lost 5 bases; unmatched junction nucleotides: 12. CDR3 sequence: CASSPSGSRFGETQYF. CDR3 sequence (DNA): TGTGCCAGCAGCCCTAGCGGGAGTCGGTTTGGGGAGACCCAGTACTTC.

The V gene is TRBV2, the J gene TRBJ1-1, with a possible D match to TRBD1 (5 bases). V lost 6 bases and J 3 bases, leaving 8 bases between the germline ends. Per germline, CDR1 SNHLY and CDR2 FYNNEI. This CDR3 is built from 12 residues. CDR3 sequence (DNA): TGTGCCAGCAGGGCGGGGGACACTGAAGCTTTCTTT. This translates into CASRAGDTEAFF. The entire variable domain, with the rest obtained from reference TRBV2 and TRBJ1-1, is as follows: EPEVTQTPSHQVTQMGQEVILRCVPISNHLYFYWYRQILGQKVEFLVSFYNNEISEKSEIFDDQFSVERPDGSNFTLKIRSTKLEDSAMYFCASRAGDTEAFFGQGTRLTVV.

This clone was seen just once. The chain has TRBV28 and TRBJ1-4; the match to TRBD1 covers 10 bases. The CDR3 contains 15 residues. The junction had 6 bases not matched to a gene; V was cut back by 5 bases and J by 6 bases. Per the germline V gene, CDR1 is MDHEN and CDR2 is SYDVKM. CDR3: CASSTIGTGDEKLFF. The CDR3 DNA sequence: TGTGCCAGCAGTACCATCGGGACAGGGGATGAAAAACTGTTTTTT.

The chain links TRBV5-4 to TRBJ2-3; 10 nucleotides line up with TRBD2. Germline lookup yields CDR1 SGHNT and CDR2 YYREEE (reference sequence). The ends lost 4 bases at V and 1 base at J; junction bases unmatched: 6. The CDR3 sequence is 16 residues long. CDR3: CASSPPSGGGTDTQYF. As DNA, the CDR3 is TGTGCCAGCAGCCCACCGAGCGGGGGGGGCACAGATACGCAGTATTTT.

V is TRBV6-6 and J is TRBJ2-5, with D possibly matching TRBD2 (5 bases). Germline V gene lookup returns CDR1 MNHNY and CDR2 SVGAGI (reference sequence). V lost 5 bases, J lost 0 bases, and 19 bases lay in between. CDR3 length: 17 amino acids. The CDR3 DNA follows: TGTGCCAGCAGTCCGAGGCGGACGGGGAGTTACCAAGAGACCCAGTACTTC. Its protein is CASSPRRTGSYQETQYF.

The rearrangement links TRBV9 to TRBJ2-3; D uncertain. Germline-derived CDR1 and CDR2 are SGDLS and YYNGEE. V was trimmed by 0 bases and J by 5 bases, leaving 13 bases between them. There are 15 residues in the CDR3. The chain's CDR3 is CASSVGAGPLDTQYF. CDR3 nucleotides: TGTGCCAGCAGCGTAGGCGCAGGTCCGCTAGATACGCAGTATTTT. Looking up the rest from reference TRBV9 and TRBJ2-3 gives the full variable domain: DSGVTQTPKHLITATGQRVTLRCSPRSGDLSVYWYQQSLDQGLQFLIQYYNGEERAKGNILERFSAQQFPDLHSELNLSSLELGDSALYFCASSVGAGPLDTQYFGPGTRLTVL.

V is TRBV27 and J is TRBJ1-3, with TRBD1 as a possible D gene (6 bases). There are 13 residues in the CDR3. Per the germline V gene, CDR1 is MNHEY and CDR2 is SMNVEV (reference sequence). Trimming pared 6 bases from V and 6 bases from J, leaving 12 bases between. The DNA for the CDR3 is TGTGCCAGCAGCGGTGGACAGTCAAACACCATATATTTT. Protein: CASSGGQSNTIYF.

This clone occurred a few times. This chain connects TRBV6-2 or TRBV6-3 to TRBJ2-5; no clear D. This CDR3 is 11 amino acids long. Germline lookup yields CDR1 MNHEY and CDR2 SVGEGT. The V and J ends lost 2 bases and 5 bases respectively, with 3 bases between them. The DNA of the CDR3 is TGTGCCAGCAGTTACCTCGAGACCCAGTACTTC. It encodes CASSYLETQYF.

The gene calls are TRBV30 and TRBJ1-5; 8 nucleotides match TRBD1. The V segment lost 4 bases and the J segment 1 base; nucleotides outside the gene matches: 6. Looked up from germline, CDR1 is GTSNPN and CDR2 is SVGIG (reference sequence). The CDR3 spans 15 residues. The CDR3 DNA follows: TGTGCCTGGATCGAGCAGGGGGCCAGCAATCAGCCCCAGCATTTT. Translation gives CAWIEQGASNQPQHF.

The DNA for the CDR3 is TGTGCCAGCAGCGTAACTGTCTCCTACAATGAGCAGTTCTTC. Translating it yields CASSVTVSYNEQFF. This rearrangement joins TRBV9 to TRBJ2-1; D is undetermined. V lost 1 base and J 0 bases, leaving 5 bases between the germline ends. The CDR3 is made up of 14 amino acids. Germline CDR1 is SGDLS and CDR2 is YYNGEE.

The CDR3 sequence is CSVLGRGSNYGYTF. CDR3 DNA: TGCAGCGTCCTTGGTAGGGGGTCGAACTATGGCTACACCTTC. The chain links TRBV29-1 to TRBJ1-2; possible D gene TRBD1, 6 bases. Deletions cut 6 bases from V and 2 bases from J, with 16 bases between. The CDR3 consists of 14 residues. Germline V gene sequence: CDR1 SQVTM, CDR2 ANQGSEA.

The chain recombines TRBV2 with TRBJ1-2, with no clear D. Per the germline V gene, CDR1 is SNHLY and CDR2 is FYNNEI. V was shortened by 0 bases and J by 4 bases, with 12 bases between the two germline ends. This CDR3 has 15 amino acids. The CDR3 sequence: CASSEALAQAYGYTF. Written as DNA, the CDR3 is TGTGCCAGCAGTGAAGCGCTAGCACAAGCCTATGGCTACACCTTC.

The rearrangement joins TRBV29-1 to TRBJ2-7; 7 bases line up with TRBD2. Trimming removed 5 bases from V and 3 bases from J; junction bases left unmatched: 7. Per the germline V gene, CDR1 is SQVTM and CDR2 is ANQGSEA. The CDR3 is 13 residues long. The CDR3 protein is CSVSAGAHYEQYF. In DNA form, the CDR3 reads TGCAGCGTTTCGGCGGGAGCCCACTACGAGCAGTACTTC.

The chain recombines TRBV6-1 with TRBJ1-5; no clear D gene. The ends were cut back, 2 bases at V and 9 bases at J, with 17 bases in the middle. This CDR3 has 15 residues. Per germline, CDR1 MNHNS and CDR2 SASEGT. The DNA for the CDR3 is TGTGCCAGCAGTGAACCCCGGGTCCCCTTGGGGCCCCAGCATTTT. Translated, it gives CASSEPRVPLGPQHF.

The V and J genes are TRBV19 and TRBJ2-5, with TRBD2 matching 7 bases. With 1 base clipped from V and 4 bases from J, the junction kept 6 bases outside the gene matches. The CDR3 extends over 15 amino acids. Germline values: CDR1 LNHDA, CDR2 SQIVND (reference sequence). CDR3 nucleotide sequence: TGTGCCAGTAGTATAGCTAGCGGAGGGGCAGAGACCCAGTACTTC. Encoded protein: CASSIASGGAETQYF.

This chain links TRBV7-2 with TRBJ1-6; TRBD1 aligns across 7 bases. There are 15 residues in the CDR3. The trim removed 1 base at V and 9 bases at J, leaving 6 bases unmatched. Germline V gene data show CDR1 as SGHTA and CDR2 as FQGNSA. For the CDR3, the DNA is TGTGCCAGCAGCTTAGTACAAGGGACAGTTTCACCCCTCCACTTT. The encoded protein is CASSLVQGTVSPLHF.

J is TRBJ2-7 and V is TRBV11-2; perhaps TRBD1 as D (5 bases). The V end was cut by 0 bases, the J end by 6 bases, with 15 bases between. Germline V CDR1 and CDR2: SGHAT, FQNNGV. The CDR3 consists of 15 residues. CDR3 in amino acids: CASSLDVSQDGEQYF. Written as DNA, the CDR3 is TGTGCCAGCAGCTTAGATGTATCACAGGATGGCGAGCAGTACTTC.

This clone occurred once. The genes are TRBV19 and TRBJ2-1, with TRBD2 identical over 11 bases. The trim removed 4 bases at V and 7 bases at J, leaving 12 bases unmatched. Germline loops: CDR1 LNHDA, CDR2 SQIVND (reference sequence). The CDR3 is 17 residues long. This CDR3 reads CASSNRGTRLAGNEQFF. DNA for the CDR3: TGTGCCAGTAGTAACAGAGGGACTAGACTAGCGGGAAATGAGCAGTTCTTC.